This T cell receptor (beta chain) was observed in a study of blood T cell repertoires in COVID-19. On the study more broadly: Sites in the United States, Italy and Spain provided acute and convalescent COVID-19 samples.

The CDR3 runs 15 residues. Germline values: CDR1 MGHRA, CDR2 YSYEKL. V shed 3 bases and J shed 9 bases, with 15 bases lying between them. Authors' methods: Quantification of nucleated cells was approximated via reference gene primer amplification. Some clones are missing from TCRdb's copy, which holds only in-frame ones; the method was immunoSEQ multiplex PCR. The V and J calls and the clone size are those of that table, but D and trimming were determined from the DNA. The sample has 360,000 or so clones; roughly 87% are singletons. Clinical histories supplied by participants themselves formed the basis of cohort assignment. Recovery meant two consecutive negative NP/OP PCR tests, professional clearance, or resolved symptoms.

This TCR was sampled from a woman in her 30s who had recovered from COVID-19. This chain links TRBV4-1 with TRBJ1-6, with D possibly TRBD1 on 5 matching bases. Sequencing was performed on PBMCs or T cells enriched from blood (not recorded which). The CDR3 DNA reads as TGCGCCAGCAGCCATCTCTGGGGGGTTGCTTCACCCCTCCACTTT. It yields the protein CASSHLWGVASPLHF.